This T cell receptor (beta chain) originates from a study of blood T cells in healthy people across ages. Points on this clonotype: Its antigen is unidentified.

Using a J-beta primer mix together with a sample-barcoded 5' primer, a second PCR was run for about 6 to 12 cycles. TCRdb re-derived calls from the 5' RACE reads in MiXCR, one entry per CDR3 protein. Among 1.5 million to 2 million distinct CDR3 sequences listed, 40% to 55% were seen once. From germline, CDR1 is LGHNA and CDR2 YNFKEQ. The junction had 13 bases not matched to a gene; V was cut back by 2 bases and J by 7 bases. This CDR3 contains 17 residues. Whole-study findings and limits: With age, beta diversity per million T cells declined roughly linearly, significantly by 30 to 40. Both higher diversity and more naive CD4+ cells marked long-lived donors when set against aged donors. Diversity estimates from one million T cells were considered underestimates.

Specimen: blood. This TCR derives from a woman between 40 and 50 years old in good health. V gene TRBV4-2 combines with J gene TRBJ1-5; 8 positions agree with TRBD1. CDR3 residues: CASSQNTDRVRGQPQHF. As DNA, the CDR3 is TGTGCCAGCAGCCAAAACACGGACAGGGTTCGCGGCCAGCCCCAGCATTTT.